This T cell receptor beta chain appears in the sequencing data of a study of blood T cell repertoires in COVID-19. Assay: immunoSEQ multiplex PCR; the TCRdb copy retains only in-frame clones and omits some. The data contain about 260,000 clones, about 85% of them singletons. This TCR came from a woman aged 50 to 65 who had recovered from COVID-19. Specimen: PBMCs or T cells enriched from blood (not recorded which).

The CDR3 loop reads CSASGGRERGYTF. The CDR3 nucleotides are TGCAGTGCTAGTGGGGGTAGGGAGAGAGGCTACACCTTC. V usage is TRBV20-1 and J usage is TRBJ1-2; maybe TRBD1 (5 bases). The germline V and J ends were trimmed by 3 bases and 8 bases, with 16 bases remaining between them. CDR3 length equals 13 residues. Per germline, CDR1 DFQATT and CDR2 SNEGSKA (reference sequence).